These 15 T cell receptor beta chains were sequenced from one sample in a study of tumor and adjacent non-tumor tissue in lung cancer (dated by TCRdb to 2017 to 2018). RNA was extracted from bulk unsorted tissue and checked for quality with a NanoDrop ND-1000 and an Agilent 2100. The method was multiplex PCR. Instrument on record: Illumina HiSeq 2500. TCRbeta libraries were constructed through three rounds of nested PCR with primers (Table S4) according to protocols modified from ARM-PCR. TCRdb ran its own pipeline on the public reads, namely fastp trimming at Q25 and MiXCR clone calling, and kept in-frame beta chains. Rows are combined by CDR3 protein, so each entry shows the most common genes and DNA. The sample records under 150,000 distinct CDR3 sequences, roughly 70% of which are singletons. Of the sample, over 15% falls within the top ten clones. The sequenced sample was lung tumor tissue. The receptors derive from a man in his sixties with small cell lung cancer.

Of note for this clonotype: Being one base from a much bigger clone, this may be a read error. The chain uses TRBV12-3 or TRBV12-4 and TRBJ2-7, with TRBD2 identical over 9 bases. The CDR3 contains 15 residues. The chain's CDR3 is CTSSPVAGVEYEQYF. The DNA of the CDR3 is TGTACCAGCAGTCCCGTAGCGGGGGTGGAGTACGAGCAGTACTTC.

This clonotype came up once. The CDR3 loop is CASSLVGGASADTQYF. The DNA for the CDR3 is TGTGCCAGCAGCTTAGTAGGGGGGGCATCGGCAGATACGCAGTATTTT. The genes are TRBV11-2 and TRBJ2-3; D may be TRBD2 (7 bases). The CDR3 consists of 16 residues. CDR1 is SGHAT and CDR2 is FQNNGV in the germline V gene. Trimming took 1 base from V and 4 from J, leaving 15 bases between them.

Notes on this clonotype: A read error may produce the germline difference seen at one junction end. This chain joins TRBV6-5 and TRBJ2-3; 9 bases match TRBD1. Germline CDR1 MNHEY, CDR2 SVGAGI. The CDR3 has 20 amino acids. CDR3 residues: CASSPIWGTNRGRDTDTLYF. Here the CDR3 DNA reads TGTGCCAGCAGCCCGATATGGGGGACTAACAGGGGGCGGGACACAGATACGCTGTATTTT.

The chain links TRBV11-2 to TRBJ2-1; TRBD2 agrees at 13 bases. V gave up 1 base and J gave up 15 bases; unmatched junction bases: 9. The CDR3 runs 15 residues. CDR1 is SGHAT, CDR2 FQNNGV, per germline. Here the CDR3 DNA reads TGTGCCAGCAGCTTAGGGACTAGCGGGGGAGGTGAGATGTTCTTC. Protein sequence: CASSLGTSGGGEMFF.

With respect to this clonotype: A much larger clonotype is one base distant, so this may be a read error. The J gene is TRBJ2-3, the V gene TRBV6-5; D remains ambiguous. CDR1 is MNHEY and CDR2 is SVGAGI in the germline V gene. Trimming left V 6 bases short and J 6 bases short, with 10 bases between. The CDR3 sequence is 12 residues long. The CDR3 sequence is CASRSKADTQYF. The CDR3 nucleotides are TGTGCCAGCAGATCCAAGGCCGATACGCAGTATTTT.

On this clonotype itself: The junction shows a germline mismatch at one end, possibly a read error. The rearrangement joins TRBV11-2 to TRBJ2-5, with 9 bases identical to TRBD2. Germline CDR1 is SGHAT and CDR2 is FQNNGV. The CDR3 is 15 residues long. CDR3: CACRGLAGGVETRYF. The DNA for the CDR3 is TGTGCCTGCAGGGGACTAGCTGGAGGCGTGGAGACCCGGTACTTC.

A word on this clonotype: One end of the junction is discordant with germline, which a read error may explain. The J gene is TRBJ2-3, the V gene TRBV6-5; 7 nucleotides agree with TRBD1. Germline-derived CDR1 and CDR2 are MNHEY and SVGAGI. The CDR3 sequence is 14 residues long. CDR3 sequence: CVSRRGGSTDTQYF. The CDR3 bases are TGTGTCAGCAGGAGAGGGGGCTCCACAGATACGCAGTATTTT.

The chain combines TRBV6-6 with TRBJ2-1; D is possibly TRBD1 (6 bases). The CDR3 has 15 residues. The germline V gene encodes CDR1 MNHNY and CDR2 SVGAGI (reference sequence). Trimming took off 8 bases at V and 10 bases at J, with 24 bases between the two ends. The DNA of the CDR3 is TGTGCCAGCGGCGAAGAACCGGGACATAGTCCCGAGCAGTTCTTC. The encoded protein is CASGEEPGHSPEQFF.

This clonotype has just a few counts. The chain couples TRBV6-5 to TRBJ2-1, with D possibly TRBD1 on 6 matching bases. Germline V CDR1 and CDR2: MNHEY, SVGAGI. Trimming stripped 6 bases from V and 7 bases from J, with 13 bases between. The CDR3 is 13 amino acids. The DNA for the CDR3 is TGTGCCAGCAGGTCACAGGGAATGAATGAGCAGTTCTTC. This gives the protein CASRSQGMNEQFF.

Notes on this clonotype: A clone one base away is much larger, so this may be a read error. The V and J genes are TRBV7-8 and TRBJ2-7; tentatively, D is TRBD1 (5 bases). The CDR3 sequence is 13 residues long. In germline, CDR1 is SGHVS, CDR2 FQNEAQ. Trimming removed 6 bases from V and 6 bases from J, with 15 bases in between. This CDR3 is CASRLGRFAEQYF. The CDR3 DNA follows: TGTGCCAGCAGGTTGGGGCGGTTTGCCGAGCAGTACTTC.

This clonotype appeared a single time. Sequence at one end of the junction differs from germline and may be a read error. V is TRBV6-5 and J is TRBJ1-2, with D maybe TRBD1 (6 bases). The CDR3 is made up of 16 amino acids. Germline assignment: CDR1 MNHEY and CDR2 SVGAGI. CDR3 sequence (DNA): TGTTCCAGCAGTTACAGAACCCCGACAGGTGATTACGGCTACACCTTC. Translation: CSSSYRTPTGDYGYTF.

This rearrangement joins TRBV11-2 to TRBJ2-3; D is uncertain. Germline lookup yields CDR1 SGHAT and CDR2 FQNNGV. The CDR3 runs to 14 residues. Written as DNA, the CDR3 is TGTGGCAGAAGCTTAGGTCCGGGCGGAGATACGCAGTATTTT. Residues: CGRSLGPGGDTQYF.

Of note for this clonotype: One end of the junction fails to match germline, which may point to a read error. The rearrangement uses TRBV5-6 and TRBJ1-1; D remains unclear. This CDR3 has 13 residues. CDR1 and CDR2 (germline): SGHDT, YYEEEE. The DNA for the CDR3 is TGTACCAGCAGCTGGGGAGAGAACACTGAAGTTTTCTTT. Amino acids: CTSSWGENTEVFF.

Regarding this clonotype: As the CDR3 is not closed by the conserved phenylalanine or tryptophan, this likely results from a read error. Because the CDR3's place on the DNA is in doubt, the DNA is left out and the CDR3 is given as listed by TCRdb. The rearrangement joins TRBV11-2 to TRBJ2-1; TRBD2 is taken as the D call from the table, unchecked against the DNA. The CDR3 is 15 residues long, counting both termini. CDR1 and CDR2 (germline): SGHAT, FQNNGV. The CDR3 sequence: CTSSLLAGGFNEEFY.

To note about this clonotype: A read error is likely, as this CDR3 ends without the conserved phenylalanine or tryptophan. This CDR3 reads CSGVPSVLDAGNEQFL. Here the CDR3 DNA reads TGCAGTGGGGTCCCTTCAGTGCTAGACGCCGGCAATGAGCAGTTCTTA. The J gene is TRBJ2-1, the V gene TRBV20-1; D gene unclear. CDR1 and CDR2 (germline): DFQATT, SNEGSKA (reference sequence). The CDR3 is made up of 16 amino acids. Trimming pared 7 bases from V and 6 bases from J, leaving 25 bases between.